The present entry profiles one TCR beta chain with its context. The sample originates from a study of regulatory T cells in long-lasting Graves disease. Study-wide background: The criterion for persistent Graves' disease was over 5 years of antithyroid drugs with positive TSH receptor antibodies.

Time point reported: persistent/refractory GD, antithyroid drugs over 5 years with positive TRAb. The TCR library was prepared using RNA isolated from PBMCs. Both iRepertoire HTBI primers and Arm-PCR of CDR3 regions were used to build the TCR beta libraries. Authors' methods: Samples jointly harbored roughly 60 TRBV and 14 TRBJ segments. One entry per CDR3 protein, called by TCRdb with MiXCR from the multiplex PCR reads. These V and J calls are TCRdb output, not the study's own analysis. The sample yields about 660,000 distinct CDR3 sequences, about 30% seen once. Material: peripheral blood mononuclear cells (PBMCs), obtained when the disease was refractory, from a patient treated with antithyroid drugs. The TCR comes from a female donor with Graves disease.

Written as DNA, the CDR3 is TGTGCCAGCAGCCGGGGACAGGGGGCATCCTACGAGCAGTACTTC. It translates to CASSRGQGASYEQYF. The chain employs TRBV12-3 or TRBV12-4 and TRBJ2-7, with 12 nucleotides matching TRBD1. The CDR3 contains 15 residues. V shed 6 bases and J 1 base; nucleotides not matched to a gene: 4.